This TCR beta chain is drawn from a study of T cell repertoires in cytomegalovirus infection. Study in general: CMV epitopes in the study were HLA-C-restricted (recently identified) and HLA-B-restricted (well studied). An indication of both CMV infection and matching HLA type came from public TCR beta signatures.

CDR1 is SGHTA and CDR2 is FQGTGA in the germline V gene. V was cut by 5 bases and J by 5 bases, with 9 bases left in between. This CDR3 has 13 residues. Study-wide results and caveats: Dominant in the ex vivo response were TCR beta clonotypes restricted by HLA-C and specific for CMV.

Concerning this clonotype: The antigen remains unidentified.

TCRdb itself ran the reads through MiXCR, one entry per CDR3 protein. This table has some 940,000 distinct CDR3 sequences, roughly 30% appearing once. The sequences come from cultured CD8+ T cells from PBMCs, collected from culture after CMV antigen stimulation. This TCR came from a human donor in good health (CMV status not recorded). Some clones in this sample may be carry-over from other donors' samples. The chain links TRBV7-3 to TRBJ1-4, with D tentatively TRBD1 (5 bases). The DNA of the CDR3 is TGTGCCAGCAGCGACAGCCTCAATGAAAAACTGTTTTTT. Translating gives CASSDSLNEKLFF. Complete variable domain (other parts from reference TRBV7-3 and TRBJ1-4): GAGVSQTPSNKVTEKGKYVELRCDPISGHTALYWYRQSLGQGPEFLIYFQGTGAADDSGLPNDRFFAVRPEGSVSTLKIQRTERGDSAVYLCASSDSLNEKLFFGSGTQLSVL.